At least ten counts were recorded for the clone carrying this T cell receptor beta chain. The data are from a study of T cells in Graves' hyperthyroidism and ophthalmopathy. The investigators amplified TCR beta CDR3 regions from RNA transcripts. Researchers ran a first-round RT-PCR on the TCR CDR3 using the HTBI primer set. MiXCR, run by TCRdb on the multiplex PCR reads, gives a single entry per CDR3 protein. The sample includes a few hundred thousand distinct CDR3 sequences, roughly 18% of them seen just once. Trimming took off 8 bases at V and 4 bases at J, with 14 bases between the two ends. Germline V gene lookup returns CDR1 LGHDT and CDR2 YNNKEL (reference sequence). This CDR3 comprises 13 residues.

V is TRBV3-1 and J is TRBJ1-1; D gene unclear. Sequencing was done on a sample of blood. This clonotype was sampled from a man aged 18 to 30 with Graves' ophthalmopathy. The CDR3 nucleotides read TGTGCCAGCTCCCAGGAGACTGCCACTGAAGCTTTCTTT. Encoded protein: CASSQETATEAFF. Variable domain in full (rest from reference TRBV3-1 and TRBJ1-1): DTAVSQTPKYLVTQMGNDKSIKCEQNLGHDTMYWYKQDSKKFLKIMFSYNNKELIINETVPNRFSPKSPDKAHLNLHINSLELGDSAVYFCASSQETATEAFFGQGTRLTVV.